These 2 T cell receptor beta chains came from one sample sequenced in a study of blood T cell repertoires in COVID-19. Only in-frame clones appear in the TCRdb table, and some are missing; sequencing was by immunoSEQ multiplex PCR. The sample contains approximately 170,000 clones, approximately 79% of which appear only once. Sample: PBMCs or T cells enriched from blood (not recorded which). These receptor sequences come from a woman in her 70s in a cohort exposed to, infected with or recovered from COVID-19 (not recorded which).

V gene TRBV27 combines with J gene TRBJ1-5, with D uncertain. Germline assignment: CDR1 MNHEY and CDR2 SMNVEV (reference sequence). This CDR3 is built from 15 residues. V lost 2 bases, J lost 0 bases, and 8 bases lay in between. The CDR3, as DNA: TGTGCCAGCAGTTTAGTCAGTTATAGCAATCAGCCCCAGCATTTT. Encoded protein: CASSLVSYSNQPQHF.

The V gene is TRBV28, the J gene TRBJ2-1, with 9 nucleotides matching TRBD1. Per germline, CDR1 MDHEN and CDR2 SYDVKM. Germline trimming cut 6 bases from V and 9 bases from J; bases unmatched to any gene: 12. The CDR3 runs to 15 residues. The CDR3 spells CASRTGQGGSFEQFF. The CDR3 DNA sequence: TGTGCCAGCAGAACGGGACAGGGAGGTTCGTTTGAGCAGTTCTTC.